This is a list of T cell receptor beta chains from one sample in a study of beta chain features in type 1 diabetes. Method: immunoSEQ multiplex PCR; TCRdb's copy keeps in-frame clones and lacks some. There are 450,000 to 600,000 clones in the sample; about 29% occur only once, and 0.05% to 0.065% lies in the top ten. Input material: naive CD4+ T cells from blood. The receptor set was obtained from a young man in good health. The CDR3 runs from the conserved cysteine through the conserved F or W. D genes are given only for firm matches. Clone size appears in some rows only: once, few, many, or a class for an expanded clone.

>NA|TRBJ2-1|TRBV9|NA
CASSVYGNYNEQFF
TGTGCCAGCAGCGTTTACGGGAACTACAATGAGCAGTTCTTC
>few|TRBJ1-1|TRBV29-1|NA
CSVESRVNTEAFF
TGCAGCGTTGAATCAAGGGTGAACACTGAAGCTTTCTTT
>NA|TRBJ2-7|TRBV4-1|NA
CASSQVSLGEQYF
TGCGCCAGCAGCCAAGTTAGTTTAGGCGAGCAGTACTTC
>few|TRBJ2-3|TRBV7-2|NA
CASSPVTDTQYF
TGTGCCAGCAGCCCCGTCACAGATACGCAGTATTTT
>NA|TRBJ1-1|TRBV30|NA
CAWRNREPLFEAFF
TGTGCCTGGAGAAACCGGGAACCATTATTTGAAGCTTTCTTT
>few|TRBJ2-7|TRBV5-4|NA
CASSLEDAPSYEQYF
TGTGCCAGCAGCTTGGAAGACGCACCTTCCTACGAGCAGTACTTC
>NA|TRBJ2-7|TRBV7-2|NA
CASSFHQVGEQYF
TGTGCCAGCAGCTTTCACCAGGTCGGCGAGCAGTACTTC
>few|TRBJ2-7|TRBV7-9|TRBD2
CASSPRTSGSGEQYF
TGTGCCAGCAGCCCCCGGACTAGCGGGAGTGGCGAGCAGTACTTC
>NA|TRBJ2-2|TRBV4-2|TRBD2
CASSAGSGLAGGNTGELFF
TGTGCCAGCAGCGCAGGGTCGGGACTAGCGGGAGGAAACACCGGGGAGCTGTTTTTT
>few|TRBJ2-5|TRBV9|NA
CASSVAHQETQYF
TGTGCCAGCAGCGTAGCCCACCAAGAGACCCAGTACTTC
>NA|TRBJ1-5|TRBV7-9|NA
CASSREDYGVYSNQPQHF
TGTGCCAGCAGCCGGGAGGACTATGGGGTTTATAGCAATCAGCCCCAGCATTTT
>NA|TRBJ1-4|TRBV7-2|NA
CASSLDGRNEKLFF
TGTGCCAGCAGCTTGGACGGCCGTAATGAAAAACTGTTTTTT
>NA|TRBJ2-5|TRBV5-1|NA
CASNVVGSPQETQYF
TGCGCCAGCAATGTGGTGGGCAGCCCCCAAGAGACCCAGTACTTC
>NA|TRBJ2-1|TRBV5-1|TRBD2
CASAAGGNEQFF
TGCGCCTCCGCGGCGGGAGGCAATGAGCAGTTCTTC
>few|TRBJ2-3|TRBV9|NA
CASSPGQRSDTQYF
TGTGCCAGCAGCCCTGGGCAGCGAAGCGATACGCAGTATTTT
>NA|TRBJ2-5|TRBV2|TRBD1
CASSRRTGNQETQYF
TGTGCCAGCAGTCGCCGGACAGGAAATCAAGAGACCCAGTACTTC
>NA|TRBJ2-4|TRBV6-5|TRBD1
CASSRDRTGGNIQYF
TGTGCCAGCAGCAGAGATAGGACAGGGGGAAACATTCAGTACTTC
>NA|TRBJ2-5|TRBV7-2|NA
CASSQQGTETQYF
TGTGCCAGCAGCCAGCAGGGGACGGAGACCCAGTACTTC
>NA|TRBJ2-7|TRBV7-9|NA
CASSKPGLGPYEQYF
TGTGCCAGCAGCAAACCGGGCCTCGGACCCTACGAGCAGTACTTC
>few|TRBJ2-2|TRBV30|NA
CAWMAGTNTGELFF
TGTGCCTGGATGGCGGGAACGAACACCGGGGAGCTGTTTTTT
>NA|TRBJ2-1|TRBV10-2|TRBD2
CASSNGLAGHEQFF
TGCGCCAGCAGTAATGGTCTAGCGGGCCATGAGCAGTTCTTC
>NA|TRBJ1-5|TRBV5-1|NA
CASSWEFDQPQHF
TGCGCCAGCAGCTGGGAGTTCGATCAGCCCCAGCATTTT
>few|TRBJ2-1|TRBV9|TRBD2
CASSPGLAGSSYNEQFF
TGTGCCAGCAGCCCGGGACTAGCGGGAAGCTCCTACAATGAGCAGTTCTTC
>NA|TRBJ2-5|TRBV15|NA
CATSRAWAGQETQYF
TGTGCCACCAGCAGAGCATGGGCGGGTCAAGAGACCCAGTACTTC
>NA|TRBJ1-4|TRBV7-2|NA
CASSVSQGTNEKLFF
TGTGCCAGCAGCGTCAGCCAGGGAACTAATGAAAAACTGTTTTTT
>NA|TRBJ1-5|TRBV28|NA
CASTWGSNQPQHF
TGTGCCAGCACCTGGGGTAGCAATCAGCCCCAGCATTTT
>once|TRBJ1-2|TRBV25-1|NA
CASSGRAEGYTF
TGTGCCAGCAGTGGGCGAGCGGAAGGCTACACCTTC